The 10 T cell receptor beta chains in this list originate from one sample, sequenced in a study of post-analysis software for immune sequencing data. The study, taken as a whole, reports: There were several TRBV segments more frequent in patients than controls, and TRBV5-6, TRBV5-1 and TRBV20-1 were among them.

Prepared libraries of TCR beta cDNA carried unique molecular identifiers. One entry per CDR3 protein results from TCRdb running MiXCR on the PCR reads. The repertoire holds around 700,000 distinct CDR3 sequences, with 59% as singletons. These receptors are not linked to any known antigen. The sequenced sample was blood. The receptors stem from a girl aged 2-10 years with multiple sclerosis.

V gene TRBV10-2 combines with J gene TRBJ1-2; D unclear. The germline gives CDR1 WSHSY, CDR2 SAAADI. There are 15 residues in the CDR3. Trimming took off 3 bases at V and 6 bases at J, with 17 bases between the two ends. CDR3 residues: CASSETTLRMDGYTF. The CDR3 bases are TGCGCCAGCAGTGAAACGACTTTAAGGATGGATGGCTACACCTTC.

This clonotype was seen more than once but under ten times. The genes are TRBV29-1 and TRBJ2-7; 9 nucleotides agree with TRBD1. This CDR3 spans 14 amino acids. Germline values: CDR1 SQVTM, CDR2 ANQGSEA. The ends lost 6 bases at V and 6 bases at J; junction bases unmatched: 12. As DNA, the CDR3 is TGCAGCGTCCTCGGCAGGACAGGGGTCGGCGAGCAGTACTTC. This encodes CSVLGRTGVGEQYF.

This clonotype was seen a handful of times. The CDR3 protein is CSVQGEGYTF. The CDR3 nucleotides are TGCAGCGTTCAGGGTGAAGGCTACACCTTC. The chain recombines TRBV29-1 with TRBJ1-2; D is perhaps TRBD1 (5 bases). Germline CDR1 reads SQVTM; CDR2 reads ANQGSEA. The V gene lost 5 bases and the J gene lost 8 bases, with 9 bases spanning the gap. This CDR3 contains 10 residues.

The V call is TRBV11-2, the J call TRBJ2-3, with TRBD2 identical over 7 bases. CDR1 is SGHAT, CDR2 FQNNGV, per germline. V dropped 3 bases and J dropped 6; count of bases not matched to a gene: 9. There are 15 residues in the CDR3. The CDR3 sequence: CASSLGGRLADTQYF. The CDR3 DNA reads TGTGCCAGCAGCTTGGGGGGGAGGCTAGCGGATACGCAGTATTTT.

The chain joins TRBV3-1 to TRBJ2-1, with D perhaps TRBD1 or TRBD2 (5 bases each). From germline, CDR1 is LGHDT and CDR2 YNNKEL (reference sequence). The CDR3 sequence is 16 residues long. Trimming cost V 4 bases and J 6 bases, with 19 bases left between them. CDR3 loop: CASSLTLGVISNEQFF. The CDR3 DNA is TGTGCCAGCAGCCTCACCTTGGGGGTGATTAGCAATGAGCAGTTCTTC.

The table lists this clonotype with a few counts. The rearrangement joins TRBV6-5 to TRBJ2-7; tentatively, D is TRBD1 (5 bases). The germline V gene encodes CDR1 MNHEY and CDR2 SVGAGI. The CDR3 is 14 residues long. Trimming removed 2 bases from V and 2 bases from J, with 10 bases in between. This chain's CDR3 is CASSYVQGAYEQYF. The CDR3, as DNA: TGTGCCAGCAGTTACGTTCAGGGCGCCTACGAGCAGTACTTC.

This clonotype turned up a few times. This chain connects TRBV6-2 or TRBV6-3 to TRBJ1-1, with D maybe TRBD1 (5 bases). CDR3 size: 14 residues. Between the trimmed V and J ends, which lost 7 bases and 4 bases, there was a span of 16 bases. CDR1 MNHEY and CDR2 SVGEGT come from the germline V gene. The CDR3 is CASTMGAGTTEAFF. The DNA of the CDR3 is TGTGCCAGCACCATGGGCGCAGGGACCACTGAAGCTTTCTTT.

V gene TRBV29-1 combines with J gene TRBJ1-5; TRBD1 matches 7 bases. Per the germline V gene, CDR1 is SQVTM and CDR2 is ANQGSEA. CDR3 size: 12 residues. V shed 7 bases, J shed 2 bases, and the junction held 2 bases outside the gene matches. The CDR3 DNA follows: TGCAGCGCCGGACAGGGCAATCAGCCCCAGCATTTT. Its protein is CSAGQGNQPQHF.

In this sample, this clonotype turned up a few times. This chain connects TRBV7-2 to TRBJ2-7; D possibly uses TRBD1 or TRBD2 (5 bases each). The germline V gene encodes CDR1 SGHTA and CDR2 FQGNSA. V was pared by 3 bases and J by 4 bases, with 13 bases between. This CDR3 spans 14 amino acids. The CDR3 DNA reads as TGTGCCAGCAGCTTCGGGACGGCTTTTTACGAGCAGTACTTC. Protein: CASSFGTAFYEQYF.

This chain joins TRBV12-3 or TRBV12-4 and TRBJ2-1, with 7 bases that match TRBD1. The length of the CDR3 is 14 residues. V gave up 8 bases and J gave up 6 bases; unmatched junction bases: 10. The CDR3 region is CASRSSAGGNEQFF. Here the CDR3 DNA reads TGTGCCAGCCGGTCGTCCGCAGGGGGCAATGAGCAGTTCTTC.